This TCR beta chain was documented in a study of early T cells in non-severe SARS-CoV-2 infection. Background on the study: Chains from this unsorted whole-blood bulk RNA could not be paired.

This CDR3 has 13 amino acids. Germline V gene sequence: CDR1 SGDLS, CDR2 YYNGEE. V lost 0 bases to trimming and J lost 5 bases, with 6 bases between them. TCRdb re-called the 5' RACE reads with MiXCR, one entry per CDR3 protein. The sample records some 50,000 distinct CDR3 sequences, about 4.2% being singletons. This receptor was identified in an adult who was a healthcare worker with PCR-confirmed SARS-CoV-2 infection or an uninfected control (not recorded which). This chain links TRBV9 with TRBJ2-1, with no clear D. Source material: whole blood. CDR3 protein: CASSVEINNEQFF. The CDR3 DNA follows: TGTGCCAGCAGCGTAGAGATAAACAATGAGCAGTTCTTC. Complete variable domain (other parts from reference TRBV9 and TRBJ2-1): DSGVTQTPKHLITATGQRVTLRCSPRSGDLSVYWYQQSLDQGLQFLIQYYNGEERAKGNILERFSAQQFPDLHSELNLSSLELGDSALYFCASSVEINNEQFFGPGTRLTVL.